The 8 T cell receptor beta chains below were found in one sample sequenced in a study of identical twins. Each CDR3 protein is one row after TCRdb ran MiXCR on the 5' RACE reads. The sample carries 420,000 or so distinct CDR3 sequences, about 18% recorded once. Sequencing was done on a sample of naive T cells sorted from blood. These receptors were taken from a man aged 50-60 years in good health.

This clonotype was detected many times. This chain connects TRBV7-6 to TRBJ2-7; a possible D gene is TRBD1 (5 bases). The germline CDR1 and CDR2 sequences are SGHVS and FNYEAQ. The CDR3 totals 14 residues. The V end was cut by 5 bases, the J end by 3 bases, with 14 bases between. CDR3 residues: CASSPVTAHYEQYF. Here the CDR3 DNA reads TGTGCCAGCAGCCCCGTGACAGCCCACTACGAGCAGTACTTC.

The sample holds a few counts of this clonotype. The chain employs TRBV5-1 and TRBJ2-5, with 7 bases lining up with TRBD2. This CDR3 has 13 amino acids. CDR1 is SGHRS and CDR2 is YFSETQ in the germline V gene. V trimming: 4 bases; J trimming: 3 bases; junction bases outside the gene matches: 3. DNA of the CDR3: TGCGCCAGCAGCGCCGGGACTAAAGAGACCCAGTACTTC. It is translated as CASSAGTKETQYF. Based on the CDR3 plus reference TRBV5-1 and TRBJ2-5, the full variable domain is KAGVTQTPRYLIKTRGQQVTLSCSPISGHRSVSWYQQTPGQGLQFLFEYFSETQRNKGNFPGRFSGRQFSNSRSEMNVSTLELGDSALYLCASSAGTKETQYFGPGTRLLVL.

This clonotype turned up a few times. V gene TRBV12-3 or TRBV12-4 combines with J gene TRBJ2-2; 8 positions match TRBD2. This CDR3 comprises 15 residues. The J segment lost 2 bases and the V segment lost 9 bases, leaving 8 bases of the junction unmatched. The CDR3 sequence is CASYGRGVNTGELFF. The DNA of the CDR3 is TGTGCCAGTTACGGGCGGGGGGTTAACACCGGGGAGCTGTTTTTT.

Ten or more counts support this clonotype. V gene TRBV10-3 combines with J gene TRBJ2-5; 11 bases match TRBD2. The CDR3 has 18 residues. The germline V gene has CDR1 ENHRY and CDR2 SYGVKD. The junction had 14 bases not matched to a gene; V was cut back by 2 bases and J by 6 bases. The CDR3 DNA is TGTGCCATCAGTGAGCCCGCGGGGGTAGCGGGAGGGCCACAGACCCAGTACTTC. Protein: CAISEPAGVAGGPQTQYF.

This clonotype was recorded only once. The CDR3 loop is CASSYSEPSSYEQYF. The CDR3 DNA sequence: TGTGCCAGCAGTTACTCGGAACCCAGCTCCTACGAGCAGTACTTC. V and J are TRBV6-2 or TRBV6-3 and TRBJ2-7; D call uncertain. CDR1 MNHEY and CDR2 SVGEGT come from the germline V gene. CDR3 length: 15 amino acids. With 0 bases removed from V and 0 bases from J, the gap between germline ends came to 9 bases.

This clonotype was picked up one time. V is TRBV18 and J is TRBJ2-7; a weak D match, TRBD2 (5 bases). V was trimmed by 6 bases and J by 7 bases, leaving 16 bases between them. This CDR3 is built from 13 residues. CDR1 is KGHSH and CDR2 is LQKENI in the germline V gene. The CDR3 nucleotides are TGTGCCAGCTCTGGCCGGCGTGAGGGTGAGCAGTACTTC. As protein: CASSGRREGEQYF.

In nucleotides, the CDR3 is TGTGCCAGCAGCATCGTTACAGGGACTGGGGCCAACGTCCTGACTTTC. It yields the protein CASSIVTGTGANVLTF. The V call is TRBV5-4, the J call TRBJ2-6, with TRBD1 as a possible D gene (6 bases). Trimming pared 4 bases from V and 2 bases from J, leaving 13 bases between. The germline CDR1 and CDR2 sequences are SGHNT and YYREEE (reference sequence). This CDR3 is built from 16 residues.

The J gene is TRBJ1-4, the V gene TRBV24-1, with 8 bases fitting TRBD1. Trimming at V came to 2 bases and at J to 7 bases, leaving 5 bases not matched to a gene. There are 15 residues in the CDR3. CDR1 and CDR2 (germline): KGHDR, SFDVKD. CDR3 in amino acids: CATSDSTGDPEKLFF. The CDR3 coding sequence is TGTGCCACCAGTGATTCGACAGGGGACCCTGAAAAACTGTTTTTT.